The present entry profiles one T cell receptor (beta chain) with its context. This sample is part of a study of blood T cell repertoires in COVID-19. Germline V gene lookup returns CDR1 DFQATT and CDR2 SNEGSKA (reference sequence). The CDR3 runs 13 residues. Trimming took 3 bases from V and 10 from J; bases not matched to a gene: 8. Libraries were prepared by immunoSEQ multiplex PCR; TCRdb keeps only in-frame clonotypes and omits some of them. Among some 350,000 clones listed, 88% were seen once. This chain uses TRBV20-1 with TRBJ1-1, with 10 nucleotides matching TRBD1. The TCR sequence derives from a woman aged 70 to 79 with COVID-19, enrolled during active disease. Sequencing was performed on peripheral blood. CDR3 region: CSASRQGAQGAFF. CDR3 bases: TGCAGTGCTAGTCGACAGGGGGCGCAAGGAGCTTTCTTT.